Presented here are 13 T cell receptor beta chains from one specimen sequenced in a study of Ad26.COV2.S vaccination and SARS-CoV-2 variants. The repertoire was sequenced with immunoSEQ multiplex PCR; TCRdb's copy has only in-frame clones and lacks some. The sample lists approximately 350,000 clones, 83% seen once, with 7% to 9.5% in the top ten. Treatment here: roughly 20 received Ad26.COV2.S at low or high dose, single or two shots; 5 received placebo; per-sample allocation not given. The investigators took samples on day 63 after the first vaccine or placebo injection. The source was peripheral blood, collected in a trial of Ad26.COV2.S vaccine versus placebo. Receptors were obtained from a person aged 18-65 years who received the Ad26.COV2.S COVID-19 vaccine or a placebo.

V gene TRBV19 combines with J gene TRBJ2-7, with D unclear. Germline V gene lookup returns CDR1 LNHDA and CDR2 SQIVND (reference sequence). This CDR3 comprises 15 residues. Trimming removed 6 bases from V and 0 bases from J, with 15 bases in between. CDR3 region: CASSQSRLVSYEQYF. DNA for the CDR3: TGTGCCAGTAGCCAATCCCGACTGGTCTCCTACGAGCAGTACTTC.

This chain connects TRBV9 to TRBJ2-3; D remains ambiguous. The CDR3 is 16 amino acids. Germline CDR1 and CDR2: SGDLS and YYNGEE. With 0 bases removed from V and 0 bases from J, the gap between germline ends came to 11 bases. This CDR3 is CASSVGLGRSTDTQYF. The DNA of the CDR3 is TGTGCCAGCAGCGTAGGGCTGGGTCGAAGCACAGATACGCAGTATTTT.

The chain is built from TRBV18 and TRBJ2-5; 8 bases are shared with TRBD2. There are 15 residues in the CDR3. Trimming at V came to 6 bases and at J to 1 base, leaving 7 bases not matched to a gene. CDR1 KGHSH and CDR2 LQKENI come from the germline V gene. In DNA form, the CDR3 reads TGTGCCAGCTCTGGGACTAGGGGAGGCCAAGAGACCCAGTACTTC. Translation gives CASSGTRGGQETQYF.

The chain recombines TRBV28 with TRBJ1-1; 9 bases are shared with TRBD1. This CDR3 region has 15 residues. Trimming took 0 bases from V and 4 from J; bases not matched to a gene: 3. The germline CDR1 and CDR2 sequences are MDHEN and SYDVKM. The CDR3 reads CASSLWTGGVTEAFF. CDR3 in DNA: TGTGCCAGCAGTTTATGGACAGGGGGAGTCACTGAAGCTTTCTTT.

In nucleotides, the CDR3 is TGTGCCAGTAGTCGTACTAGCGCCCGGGATGAGCAGTTCTTC. This encodes CASSRTSARDEQFF. The chain is built from TRBV19 and TRBJ2-1; 7 nucleotides agree with TRBD2. CDR1 LNHDA and CDR2 SQIVND come from the germline V gene (reference sequence). V lost 5 bases and J lost 8; bases outside the gene matches: 9. The CDR3 spans 14 residues.

The chain recombines TRBV19 with TRBJ2-3, with TRBD1 matching over 10 bases. This CDR3 region has 17 residues. Germline CDR1 reads LNHDA; CDR2 reads SQIVND (reference sequence). With V trimmed by 6 bases and J by 4 bases, 13 bases remained unmatched. CDR3 sequence reads: CASRPFTGTGESDTQYF. Here the CDR3 DNA reads TGTGCCAGTAGACCGTTTACCGGGACAGGGGAGTCAGATACGCAGTATTTT.

The V gene is TRBV9, the J gene TRBJ1-2; TRBD1 matches 12 bases. The germline gives CDR1 SGDLS, CDR2 YYNGEE. Trimming cost V 4 bases and J 4 bases; bases outside gene matches: 14. There are 18 residues in the CDR3. This chain's CDR3 is CASSPRGTGGLNTYGYTF. The CDR3 DNA sequence: TGTGCCAGCAGCCCAAGGGGGACAGGGGGCTTGAATACCTATGGCTACACCTTC.

This chain connects TRBV2 to TRBJ2-5, with D unresolved. The CDR3 is 14 residues long. Trimming shortened V by 6 bases and J by 5 bases, and 16 bases separated the two germline ends. CDR1 and CDR2 (germline): SNHLY, FYNNEI. The CDR3: CASSTVGSVETQYF. The CDR3 region has the DNA TGTGCCAGCAGCACCGTAGGGTCAGTGGAGACCCAGTACTTC.

The rearrangement joins TRBV21-1 to TRBJ2-7; the table's D call of TRBD2 was not tested on the DNA. TRBV21-1 is deemed a pseudogene. The CDR3 runs to 13 residues. The CDR3 sequence: CASLGTENYEQYF. Written as DNA, the CDR3 is TGTGCCAGCCTTGGGACTGAGAACTACGAGCAGTACTTC.

Details on this clone: The sample carries other DNA sequences with the same CDR3. The chain joins TRBV7-3 to TRBJ1-2; D is uncertain. CDR1 is SGHTA and CDR2 is FQGTGA in the germline V gene. V lost 1 base to trimming and J lost 7 bases, with 10 bases between them. CDR3 length equals 13 residues. The CDR3 loop reads CASSLNTGGGYTF. CDR3 in DNA: TGTGCCAGCAGCTTAAATACTGGCGGTGGCTACACCTTC. The variable domain in full, with the rest retrieved from reference TRBV7-3 and TRBJ1-2, is GAGVSQTPSNKVTEKGKYVELRCDPISGHTALYWYRQSLGQGPEFLIYFQGTGAADDSGLPNDRFFAVRPEGSVSTLKIQRTERGDSAVYLCASSLNTGGGYTFGSGTRLTVV.

The genes are TRBV15 and TRBJ2-1; no firm D call. There are 15 residues in the CDR3. The germline V gene has CDR1 LNHNV and CDR2 YYDKDF (reference sequence). V shed 1 base and J shed 2 bases, with 9 bases lying between them. This CDR3 reads CATSRGAPTYNEQFF. The CDR3 nucleotides read TGTGCCACCAGCAGAGGGGCACCTACCTACAATGAGCAGTTCTTC. Filled out from reference TRBV15 and TRBJ2-1, the complete variable domain reads DAMVIQNPRYQVTQFGKPVTLSCSQTLNHNVMYWYQQKSSQAPKLLFHYYDKDFNNEADTPDNFQSRRPNTSFCFLDIRSPGLGDTAMYLCATSRGAPTYNEQFFGPGTRLTVL.

The chain couples TRBV7-2 to TRBJ2-5, with D tentatively TRBD2 (6 bases). Germline-derived CDR1 and CDR2 are SGHTA and FQGNSA. The V end lost 4 bases, the J end lost 2 bases, and 11 bases lay between the germline ends. The CDR3 has 14 residues. The CDR3 loop is CASSSQAGQETQYF. The CDR3 DNA is TGTGCCAGCAGCTCCCAGGCGGGGCAAGAGACCCAGTACTTC.

The chain uses TRBV7-6 and TRBJ1-5; D unclear. The length of the CDR3 is 15 residues. Germline V gene sequence: CDR1 SGHVS, CDR2 FNYEAQ. V dropped 5 bases and J dropped 3 bases, with 14 bases sitting between them. This CDR3 is CASSLGSLSNQPQHF. DNA for the CDR3: TGTGCCAGCAGCCTCGGGTCTCTTTCCAATCAGCCCCAGCATTTT.